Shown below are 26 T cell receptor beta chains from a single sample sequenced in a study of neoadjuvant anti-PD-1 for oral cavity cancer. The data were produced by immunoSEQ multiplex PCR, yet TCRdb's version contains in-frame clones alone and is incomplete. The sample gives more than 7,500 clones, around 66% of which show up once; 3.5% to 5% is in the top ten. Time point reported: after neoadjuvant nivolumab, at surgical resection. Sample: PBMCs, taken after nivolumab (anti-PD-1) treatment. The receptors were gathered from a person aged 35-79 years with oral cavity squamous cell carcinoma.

The CDR3 is CATSQGSGANVLTF. The CDR3, as DNA: TGTGCCACCAGCCAGGGCTCTGGGGCCAACGTCCTGACTTTC. V gene TRBV15 combines with J gene TRBJ2-6; D may be TRBD1 (5 bases). Trimming left V 5 bases short and J 0 bases short, with 5 bases between. CDR1 is LNHNV, CDR2 YYDKDF, per germline (reference sequence). The CDR3 is 14 residues long. Full variable domain (missing parts from reference TRBV15 and TRBJ2-6): DAMVIQNPRYQVTQFGKPVTLSCSQTLNHNVMYWYQQKSSQAPKLLFHYYDKDFNNEADTPDNFQSRRPNTSFCFLDIRSPGLGDTAMYLCATSQGSGANVLTFGAGSRLTVL.

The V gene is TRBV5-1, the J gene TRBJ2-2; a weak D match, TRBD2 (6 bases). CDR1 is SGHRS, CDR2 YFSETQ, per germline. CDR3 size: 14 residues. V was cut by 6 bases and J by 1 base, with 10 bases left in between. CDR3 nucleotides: TGCGCCAGCAACTCAGCGGGGAACACCGGGGAGCTGTTTTTT. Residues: CASNSAGNTGELFF.

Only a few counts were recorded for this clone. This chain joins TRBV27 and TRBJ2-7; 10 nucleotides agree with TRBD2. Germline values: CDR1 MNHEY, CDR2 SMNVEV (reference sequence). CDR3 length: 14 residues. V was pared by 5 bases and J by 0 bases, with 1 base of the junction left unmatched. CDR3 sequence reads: CASSPSGGSYEQYF. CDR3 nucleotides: TGTGCCAGCAGTCCTAGCGGGGGCTCCTACGAGCAGTACTTC.

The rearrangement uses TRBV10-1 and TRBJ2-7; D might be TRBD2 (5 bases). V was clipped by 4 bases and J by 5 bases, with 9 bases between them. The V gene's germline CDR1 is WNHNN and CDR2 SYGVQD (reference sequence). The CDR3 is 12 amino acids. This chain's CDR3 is CASSGGRNEQYF. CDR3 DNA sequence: TGCGCCAGCAGTGGAGGGAGAAACGAGCAGTACTTC.

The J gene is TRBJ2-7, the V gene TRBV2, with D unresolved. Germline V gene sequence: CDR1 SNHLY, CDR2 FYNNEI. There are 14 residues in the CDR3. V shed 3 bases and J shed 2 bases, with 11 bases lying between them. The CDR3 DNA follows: TGTGCCAGCAGTGATTTGGGCGGCCCCTACGAGCAGTACTTC. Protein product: CASSDLGGPYEQYF.

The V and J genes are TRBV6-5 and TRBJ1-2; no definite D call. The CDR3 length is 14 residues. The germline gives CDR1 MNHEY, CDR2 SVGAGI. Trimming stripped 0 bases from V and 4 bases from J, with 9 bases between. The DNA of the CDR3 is TGTGCCAGCAGTTACTCGCGGGAGCCCTATGGCTACACCTTC. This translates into CASSYSREPYGYTF.

The CDR3 DNA reads as TGTGCCAGCAGCTTAGATGGGACTGCAAATGAGCAGTTCTTC. This translates into CASSLDGTANEQFF. This chain connects TRBV11-3 to TRBJ2-1, with D maybe TRBD2 (6 bases). The ends were cut back, 0 bases at V and 7 bases at J, with 10 bases in the middle. This CDR3 contains 14 residues. Germline CDR1 and CDR2: SGHNT and YENEEA. The full variable domain, rest sourced from reference TRBV11-3 and TRBJ2-1, is EAGVVQSPRYKIIEKKQPVAFWCNPISGHNTLYWYLQNLGQGPELLIRYENEEAVDDSQLPKDRFSAERLKGVDSTLKIQPAELGDSAVYLCASSLDGTANEQFFGPGTRLTVL.

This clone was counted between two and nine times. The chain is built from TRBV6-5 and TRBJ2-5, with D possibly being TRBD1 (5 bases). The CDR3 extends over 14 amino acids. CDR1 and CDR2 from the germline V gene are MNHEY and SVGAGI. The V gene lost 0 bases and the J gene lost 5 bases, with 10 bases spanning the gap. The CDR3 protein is CASSYSQGWETQYF. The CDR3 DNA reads TGTGCCAGCAGTTACTCGCAGGGTTGGGAGACCCAGTACTTC.

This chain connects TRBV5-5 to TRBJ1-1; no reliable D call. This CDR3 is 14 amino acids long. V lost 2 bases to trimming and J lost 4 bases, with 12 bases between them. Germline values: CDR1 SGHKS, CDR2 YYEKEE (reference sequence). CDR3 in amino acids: CASSFISWGTEAFF. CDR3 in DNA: TGTGCCAGCAGCTTCATTTCGTGGGGCACTGAAGCTTTCTTT. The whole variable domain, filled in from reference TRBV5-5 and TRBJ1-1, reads DAGVTQSPTHLIKTRGQQVTLRCSPISGHKSVSWYQQVLGQGPQFIFQYYEKEERGRGNFPDRFSARQFPNYSSELNVNALLLGDSALYLCASSFISWGTEAFFGQGTRLTVV.

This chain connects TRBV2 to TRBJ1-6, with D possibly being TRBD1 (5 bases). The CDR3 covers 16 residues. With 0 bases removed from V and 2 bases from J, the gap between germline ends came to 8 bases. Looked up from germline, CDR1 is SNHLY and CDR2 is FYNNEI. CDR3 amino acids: CASSEASGTYNSPLHF. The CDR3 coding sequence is TGTGCCAGCAGTGAAGCGTCAGGGACCTATAATTCACCCCTCCACTTT.

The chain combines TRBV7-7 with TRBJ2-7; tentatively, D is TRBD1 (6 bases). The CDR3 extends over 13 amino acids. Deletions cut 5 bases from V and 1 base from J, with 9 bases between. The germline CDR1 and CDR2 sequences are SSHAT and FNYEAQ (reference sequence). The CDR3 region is CASSPGTSYEQYF. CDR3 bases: TGTGCCAGCAGCCCCGGGACATCCTACGAGCAGTACTTC.

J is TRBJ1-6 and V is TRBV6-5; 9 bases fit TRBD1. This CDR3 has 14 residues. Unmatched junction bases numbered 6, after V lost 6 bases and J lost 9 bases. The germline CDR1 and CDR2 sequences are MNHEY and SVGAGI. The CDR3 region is CASRTDRGTSPLHF. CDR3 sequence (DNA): TGTGCCAGCAGGACGGACAGGGGAACTTCACCCCTCCACTTT.

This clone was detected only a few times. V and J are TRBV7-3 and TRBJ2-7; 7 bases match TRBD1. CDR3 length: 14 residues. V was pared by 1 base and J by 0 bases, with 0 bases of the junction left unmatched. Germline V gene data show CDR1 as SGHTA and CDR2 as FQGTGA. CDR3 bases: TGTGCCAGCAGCTTAAGACAGGGCTCCTACGAGCAGTACTTC. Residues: CASSLRQGSYEQYF.

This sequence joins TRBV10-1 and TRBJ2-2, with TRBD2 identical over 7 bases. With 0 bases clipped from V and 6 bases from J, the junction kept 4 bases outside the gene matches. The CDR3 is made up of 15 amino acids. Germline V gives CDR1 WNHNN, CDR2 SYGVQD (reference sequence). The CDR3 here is CASSESGGSSGELFF. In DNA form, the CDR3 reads TGCGCCAGCAGTGAGTCTGGCGGGAGCTCCGGGGAGCTGTTTTTT.

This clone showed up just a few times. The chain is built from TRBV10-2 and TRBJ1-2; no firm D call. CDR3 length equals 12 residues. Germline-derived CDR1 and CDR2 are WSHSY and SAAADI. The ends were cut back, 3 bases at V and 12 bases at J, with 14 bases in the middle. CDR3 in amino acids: CASSEGLFGNTF. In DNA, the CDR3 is TGCGCCAGCAGTGAAGGGCTTTTCGGGAACACCTTC.

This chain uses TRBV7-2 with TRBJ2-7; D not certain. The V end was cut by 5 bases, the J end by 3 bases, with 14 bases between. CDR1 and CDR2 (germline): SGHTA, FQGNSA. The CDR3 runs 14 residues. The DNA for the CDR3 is TGTGCCAGCAGCCCCTGGGGAATCGGCTACGAGCAGTACTTC. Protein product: CASSPWGIGYEQYF. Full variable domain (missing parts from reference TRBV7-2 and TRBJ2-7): GAGVSQSPSNKVTEKGKDVELRCDPISGHTALYWYRQSLGQGLEFLIYFQGNSAPDKSGLPSDRFSAERTGGSVSTLTIQRTQQEDSAVYLCASSPWGIGYEQYFGPGTRLTVT.

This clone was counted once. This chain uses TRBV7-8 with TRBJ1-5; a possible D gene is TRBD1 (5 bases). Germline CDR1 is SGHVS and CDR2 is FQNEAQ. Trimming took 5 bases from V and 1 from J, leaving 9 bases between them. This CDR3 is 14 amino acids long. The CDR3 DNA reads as TGTGCCAGCAGCCAGACAGCAAGCAATCAGCCCCAGCATTTT. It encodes CASSQTASNQPQHF.

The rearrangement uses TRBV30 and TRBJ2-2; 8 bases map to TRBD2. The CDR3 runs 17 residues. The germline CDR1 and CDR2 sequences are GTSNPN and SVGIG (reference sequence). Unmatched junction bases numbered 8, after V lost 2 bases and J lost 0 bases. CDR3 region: CAWSTHLAGPNTGELFF. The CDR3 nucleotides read TGTGCCTGGAGTACACACTTAGCGGGACCGAACACCGGGGAGCTGTTTTTT. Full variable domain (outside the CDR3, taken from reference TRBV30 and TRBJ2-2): SQTIHQWPATLVQPVGSPLSLECTVEGTSNPNLYWYRQAAGRGLQLLFYSVGIGQISSEVPQNLSASRPQDRQFILSSKKLLLSDSGFYLCAWSTHLAGPNTGELFFGEGSRLTVL.

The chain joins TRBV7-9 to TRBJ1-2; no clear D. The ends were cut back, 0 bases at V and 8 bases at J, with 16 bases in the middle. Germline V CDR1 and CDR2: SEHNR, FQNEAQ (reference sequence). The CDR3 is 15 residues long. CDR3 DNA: TGTGCCAGCAGCTTAGCCCTGGACCTTAAAGAGGGCTACACCTTC. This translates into CASSLALDLKEGYTF.

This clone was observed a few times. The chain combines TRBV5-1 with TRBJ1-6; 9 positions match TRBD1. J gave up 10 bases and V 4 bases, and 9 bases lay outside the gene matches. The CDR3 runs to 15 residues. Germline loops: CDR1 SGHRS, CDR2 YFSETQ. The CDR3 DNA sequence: TGCGCCAGCAGCCGATGGACAGGGGAATTGTCACCCCTCCACTTT. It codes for CASSRWTGELSPLHF.

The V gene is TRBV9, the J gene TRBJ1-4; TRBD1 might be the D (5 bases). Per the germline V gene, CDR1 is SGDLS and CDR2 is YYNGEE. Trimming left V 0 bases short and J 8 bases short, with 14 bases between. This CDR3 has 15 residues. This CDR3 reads CASSVGGDKIEKLFF. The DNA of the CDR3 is TGTGCCAGCAGCGTAGGGGGGGATAAAATAGAAAAACTGTTTTTT.

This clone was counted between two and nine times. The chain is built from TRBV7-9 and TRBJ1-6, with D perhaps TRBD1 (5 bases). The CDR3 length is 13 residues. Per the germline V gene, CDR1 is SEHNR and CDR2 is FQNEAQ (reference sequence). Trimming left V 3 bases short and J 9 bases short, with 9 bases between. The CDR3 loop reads CASSFTQGSPLHF. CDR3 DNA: TGTGCCAGCAGCTTCACCCAGGGTTCACCCCTCCACTTT.

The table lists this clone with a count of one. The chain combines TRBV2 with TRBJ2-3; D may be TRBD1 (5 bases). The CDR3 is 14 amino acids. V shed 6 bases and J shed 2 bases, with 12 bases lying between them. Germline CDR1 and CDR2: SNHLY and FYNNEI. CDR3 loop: CASSPRQLTDTQYF. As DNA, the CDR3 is TGTGCCAGCAGCCCCCGACAGCTCACAGATACGCAGTATTTT.

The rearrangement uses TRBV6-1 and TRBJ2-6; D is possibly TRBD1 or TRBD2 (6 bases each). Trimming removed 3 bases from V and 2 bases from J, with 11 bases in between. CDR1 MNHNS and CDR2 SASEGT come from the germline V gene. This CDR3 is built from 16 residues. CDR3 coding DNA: TGTGCCAGCAGTGAGGGTAGGGGGGCTGGGGCCAACGTCCTGACTTTC. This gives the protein CASSEGRGAGANVLTF.

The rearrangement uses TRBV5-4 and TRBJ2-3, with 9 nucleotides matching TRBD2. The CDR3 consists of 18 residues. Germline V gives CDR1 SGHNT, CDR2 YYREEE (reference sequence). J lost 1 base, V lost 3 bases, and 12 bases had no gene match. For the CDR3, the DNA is TGTGCCAGCAGCTATCGTGCTAGCGGGGCCCTCGGCACAGATACGCAGTATTTT. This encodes CASSYRASGALGTDTQYF. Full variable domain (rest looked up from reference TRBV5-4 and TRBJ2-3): ETGVTQSPTHLIKTRGQQVTLRCSSQSGHNTVSWYQQALGQGPQFIFQYYREEENGRGNFPPRFSGLQFPNYSSELNVNALELDDSALYLCASSYRASGALGTDTQYFGPGTRLTVL.

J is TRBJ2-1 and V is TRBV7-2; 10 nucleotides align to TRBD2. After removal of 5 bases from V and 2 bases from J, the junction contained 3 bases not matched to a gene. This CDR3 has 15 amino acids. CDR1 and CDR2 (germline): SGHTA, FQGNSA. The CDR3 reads CASSGSGGAYNEQFF. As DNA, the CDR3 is TGTGCCAGCAGCGGCAGCGGGGGGGCCTACAATGAGCAGTTCTTC. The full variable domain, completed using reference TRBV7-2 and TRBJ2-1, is GAGVSQSPSNKVTEKGKDVELRCDPISGHTALYWYRQSLGQGLEFLIYFQGNSAPDKSGLPSDRFSAERTGGSVSTLTIQRTQQEDSAVYLCASSGSGGAYNEQFFGPGTRLTVL.